The clone carrying this T cell receptor (beta chain) came up a few times. This sample is part of a study of T-cell reconstitution after alpha-beta-depleted transplantation in children. The TCRbeta library incorporated unique molecular identifiers. TCRdb processed the PCR reads anew with MiXCR; each CDR3 protein has one entry. In the table there are about 420,000 distinct CDR3 sequences, approximately 10% of which are singletons. The clonotype originates from a human donor who donated a stem cell graft to a child with acute myeloid leukemia. The source material was PBMCs from the stem cell graft donor, sampled from the stem cell graft.

For the CDR3, the DNA is TGTGCCATCAACCCGGGACAGGGTTCTTCACCCCTCCACTTT. It is translated as CAINPGQGSSPLHF. This sequence joins TRBV10-3 and TRBJ1-6; 9 nucleotides align to TRBD1. Per the germline V gene, CDR1 is ENHRY and CDR2 is SYGVKD. The V gene end was trimmed by 7 bases and the J gene end by 9 bases; junction bases not matched to a gene: 7. The CDR3 loop spans 14 amino acids.